The 15 T cell receptor beta chains given below trace back to one sample, sequenced in a study of T cells in Graves' hyperthyroidism and ophthalmopathy. Researchers amplified the TCR beta CDR3 regions from RNA transcripts. RT-PCR in the first round (using the HTBI primer set) targeted the TCR CDR3. TCRdb re-called the multiplex PCR reads with MiXCR, one entry per CDR3 protein. Of under 350,000 distinct CDR3 sequences in the sample, 18% were seen once. Source material: blood. The receptors stem from a woman between 50 and 59 years old with Graves' hyperthyroidism.

The genes are TRBV2 and TRBJ1-3; D uncertain. Per germline, CDR1 SNHLY and CDR2 FYNNEI. The V and J ends lost 2 bases and 0 bases respectively, with 5 bases between them. This CDR3 contains 14 residues. CDR3 coding DNA: TGTGCCAGCAGTGAAAGCTACTCTGGAAACACCATATATTTT. It codes for CASSESYSGNTIYF.

J is TRBJ1-1 and V is TRBV5-7, with a weak D call TRBD1 (6 bases). TRBV5-7 is noted as an ORF with a role that remains uncertain. There are 17 residues in the CDR3. Trimming stripped 0 bases from V and 4 bases from J, with 19 bases between. The chain's CDR3 is CASSLAPDSRMGTEAFF. CDR3 DNA: TGTGCCAGCAGCTTGGCCCCGGACAGCCGAATGGGCACTGAAGCTTTCTTT.

The chain is built from TRBV5-1 and TRBJ2-5; D may correspond to TRBD1 or TRBD2 (5 bases each). The CDR3 contains 16 residues. Trimming shortened V by 1 base and J by 7 bases, and 20 bases separated the two germline ends. CDR1 is SGHRS, CDR2 YFSETQ, per germline. The CDR3 region has the DNA TGCGCCAGCAGCTTGACCGACGGACCGTGGGGGACGACCCAGTACTTC. It translates to CASSLTDGPWGTTQYF. The full variable domain, rest sourced from reference TRBV5-1 and TRBJ2-5, is KAGVTQTPRYLIKTRGQQVTLSCSPISGHRSVSWYQQTPGQGLQFLFEYFSETQRNKGNFPGRFSGRQFSNSRSEMNVSTLELGDSALYLCASSLTDGPWGTTQYFGPGTRLLVL.

This chain joins TRBV6-1 and TRBJ1-1; weak D call: TRBD1 (5 bases). The CDR3 has 15 residues. Germline loops: CDR1 MNHNS, CDR2 SASEGT. Trimming removed 6 bases at V and 0 bases at J, with 14 bases between. CDR3 coding DNA: TGTGCCAGCAGAAGGGACGGCCAAATGAACACTGAAGCTTTCTTT. Its protein product is CASRRDGQMNTEAFF.

The DNA of the CDR3 is TGTGCCAGCAGTGGGACCCTGGGGGGGGGCTCCTACAATGAGCAGTTCTTC. Protein: CASSGTLGGGSYNEQFF. The chain is built from TRBV6-1 and TRBJ2-1; 7 bases match TRBD2. This CDR3 is built from 17 residues. Trimming cost V 4 bases and J 0 bases; bases outside gene matches: 9. Per the germline V gene, CDR1 is MNHNS and CDR2 is SASEGT.

This clonotype was seen repeatedly, ten times or more. The V and J genes are TRBV7-9 and TRBJ1-2; maybe TRBD1 (5 bases). V gave up 3 bases and J gave up 4 bases, with 9 bases separating them. CDR1 SEHNR and CDR2 FQNEAQ come from the germline V gene (reference sequence). This CDR3 is 13 amino acids long. The CDR3 sequence: CASSFPGAYGYTF. The CDR3 nucleotides read TGTGCCAGCAGCTTCCCCGGGGCCTATGGCTACACCTTC.

In this sample, this clonotype turned up many times. The chain couples TRBV11-3 to TRBJ2-5; no clear D gene. The CDR3 runs 13 residues. Between the trimmed V and J ends, which lost 0 bases and 1 base, there was a span of 3 bases. Germline assignment: CDR1 SGHNT and CDR2 YENEEA. CDR3 sequence (DNA): TGTGCCAGCAGCTTAGATCTCCAAGAGACCCAGTACTTC. This translates into CASSLDLQETQYF.

The gene calls are TRBV6-5 and TRBJ2-1, with 7 bases fitting TRBD1. The length of the CDR3 is 16 residues. The V gene end was trimmed by 6 bases and the J gene end by 3 bases; junction bases not matched to a gene: 11. Germline V lookup: CDR1 MNHEY, CDR2 SVGAGI. CDR3 in DNA: TGTGCCAGCAGAGCTTTCGACAGGGTGAACTACAATGAGCAGTTCTTC. This sequence encodes CASRAFDRVNYNEQFF.

In the case of this clonotype: The junction shows a germline mismatch at one end, possibly a read error. The chain uses TRBV6-1 and TRBJ2-4; 10 nucleotides align to TRBD1. The CDR3 has 17 amino acids. Germline lookup yields CDR1 MNHNS and CDR2 SASEGT. CDR3 loop: CASTRQGAALAKSIQYF. The CDR3 nucleotides read TGTGCCAGCACACGACAGGGGGCTGCTTTAGCCAAAAGCATTCAGTACTTC.

The chain has TRBV19 and TRBJ1-5, with D perhaps TRBD1 (6 bases). V lost 4 bases to trimming and J lost 7 bases, with 17 bases between them. CDR3 size: 15 residues. Germline CDR1 and CDR2: LNHDA and SQIVND (reference sequence). DNA for the CDR3: TGTGCCAGTAGTACTGCAGGGGAGGCAGAACAGCCCCAGCATTTT. Residues: CASSTAGEAEQPQHF.

This clonotype was detected ten times or more. The CDR3 bases are TGCAGTGCTAGAGGGCTAGCGCTTGACAATGAGCAGTTCTTC. Translating it yields CSARGLALDNEQFF. This chain connects TRBV20-1 to TRBJ2-1; D possibly corresponds to TRBD2 (6 bases). Deletions cut 1 base from V and 5 bases from J, with 12 bases between. The CDR3 runs to 14 residues. From germline, CDR1 is DFQATT and CDR2 SNEGSKA (reference sequence).

Ten or more counts support this clonotype. This rearrangement joins TRBV2 to TRBJ2-1; 8 bases are a match to TRBD1. Germline values: CDR1 SNHLY, CDR2 FYNNEI. The CDR3 has 17 residues. V shed 10 bases and J 2 bases; nucleotides not matched to a gene: 16. CDR3 sequence: CANRDRSLATTYNEQFF. DNA for the CDR3: TGTGCCAACCGGGACAGGAGCTTAGCAACCACCTACAATGAGCAGTTCTTC.

The table lists this clonotype with a few counts. The genes are TRBV7-3 and TRBJ1-6; D is perhaps TRBD1 (6 bases). CDR3 size: 16 residues. The ends were cut back, 5 bases at V and 1 base at J, with 12 bases in the middle. CDR1 SGHTA and CDR2 FQGTGA come from the germline V gene. The CDR3 DNA reads as TGTGCCAGCAGCAAAACACAGGGTTCCTATAATTCACCCCTCCACTTT. Its translation: CASSKTQGSYNSPLHF.

In its sample, this clonotype was seen many times. The chain carries TRBV30 and TRBJ1-5; 8 bases align to TRBD1. Per the germline V gene, CDR1 is GTSNPN and CDR2 is SVGIG (reference sequence). The V and J ends lost 7 bases and 10 bases, in that order; junction bases with no gene match: 12. The CDR3 is 13 residues long. The DNA for the CDR3 is TGTGCCTATGGACAGGGTGGGGAAGTTCCCCAGCATTTT. It is translated as CAYGQGGEVPQHF.

This clonotype was recorded many times. This chain connects TRBV3-1 to TRBJ1-4; 9 bases are a match to TRBD1. CDR3 length: 15 residues. The trim removed 4 bases at V and 8 bases at J, leaving 8 bases unmatched. CDR1 is LGHDT and CDR2 is YNNKEL in the germline V gene (reference sequence). The CDR3 spells CASSPPGQGGEKLFF. Here the CDR3 DNA reads TGTGCCAGCAGCCCGCCGGGACAGGGAGGCGAAAAACTGTTTTTT.